This T cell receptor (beta chain) derives from a study of cytomegalovirus exposure and HLA in healthy donors (dated by TCRdb to 2017 to 2019). Context from the whole study: The 500 to 800 repertoires of the first cohort and the 120 validation repertoires were produced on the same platform, according to a later analysis. In addition to the first cohort of 500 to 850 subjects, a separate validation cohort of under 150 different subjects was used. The study was designed to test whether signatures of past pathogen exposure could be identified by cataloging public T cell receptors. High-throughput TCR immunosequencing, statistical association of individual TCRs with disease status, and machine learning were combined to predict cytomegalovirus infection status.

The library came from the immunoSEQ multiplex PCR assay. On the study's bioinformatics: To diagnose cytomegalovirus status from the catalog of TCR beta chain sequences, a statistical classification framework was built. Imported from immuneACCESS, the table was reduced by TCRdb to in-frame sequences with V and J called. These copies leave out some clones; in studies compared against another copy, an unresolved V gene accounts for under half, and the cause of the remainder is not known. For V, J and clone size, that table is used; D and trimming come from the DNA. For this sample there are roughly 250,000 clones; around 87% appear just once. The ten largest account for 1% to 1.5% of the sample. Ends trimmed: V by 6 bases, J by 10 bases; bases unmatched to a gene: 13. Taken from cysteine to phenylalanine, the CDR3 has 16 residues. CDR3 DNA is the only sequence kept; it has 48 bases, read in frame from the first base. For CDR1 and CDR2, the germline V gene (reference sequence) lists SEHNR and FQNEAQ.

Remarks on this clone: Its recognized antigen is unknown. Base qualities are not at hand, and no much larger clone is one base apart.

What the authors observed across the whole study: The authors suggested that the approach could potentially be extended to other disease states and immunological phenotypes. In a later analysis, TCRs clustered in the first cohort were found to also tend to co-occur in the 130 or so validation repertoires, with 90% to 95% of cluster scores above 0. A later analysis had no HLA typing for the validation cohort, so co-occurrence there was scored across all 130 or so repertoires. In both the original and validation cohorts, the classifier was reported to diagnose cytomegalovirus status with high specificity and sensitivity. The study listed 170 or so TCR beta chains as associated with cytomegalovirus. While some public TCRs were present in many individuals, most TCR sequences turned up only very rarely across donors. In vitro tests confirmed that a few of the cytomegalovirus-associated TCR beta chains recognize cytomegalovirus antigens.

The donors were included in the validation cohort of over a hundred subjects, a group kept apart from the roughly 700-subject first cohort. Sequenced input: PBMCs. The V gene is TRBV7-9 and the J gene is TRBJ2-1; the central 12 bases match TRBD2. The sequence was obtained from a woman between 25 and 40 years old in good health and CMV-seropositive. Read as DNA, the sequence is TGTGCCAGCAGTCCCAGACCGGGACTAGCGGGCCCCGAGCAGTTCTTC. Translation gives CASSPRPGLAGPEQFF.